This T cell receptor beta chain appears in the sequencing data of a study of blood T cell repertoires in COVID-19. V was pared by 5 bases and J by 9 bases, with 6 bases of the junction left unmatched. Germline V gene data show CDR1 as SGHTA and CDR2 as FQGNSA. CDR3 length: 14 amino acids. Clones were sequenced by immunoSEQ multiplex PCR, and TCRdb holds only the in-frame ones, with some missing. This sample has over 200,000 clones; around 86% occur once, and the top ten carry roughly 16%. This TCR was recovered from a man in his late teens or twenties who had recovered from COVID-19. Sequenced: PBMCs or T cells enriched from blood (not recorded which). The rearrangement uses TRBV7-2 and TRBJ2-7, with 14 bases lining up with TRBD2. The CDR3 sequence: CASSLRLAGGAQYF. CDR3 nucleotide sequence: TGTGCCAGCAGCCTCCGACTAGCGGGAGGGGCGCAGTACTTC.